Below, one T cell receptor beta chain is given with its context. Its antigen is not known. The sample is drawn from a study of T cell responses to AZD1222 COVID-19 vaccine. Overall study findings and caveats: Clonal diversity may have been underestimated in mostly white British donors.

Sequencing used immunoSEQ multiplex PCR; TCRdb keeps in-frame clones, though not all of them. The data contain roughly 110,000 clones, roughly nine tenths of them singletons. Specimen: peripheral blood, collected 28 days after the second AZD1222 dose. This sequence originates from an adult who received the AZD1222 COVID-19 vaccine.

CDR3 nucleotide sequence: TGTGCCAGCAGTTATGCACCGGGACAGGGAGCCTACGAGCAGTACTTC. Translating gives CASSYAPGQGAYEQYF. This chain connects TRBV6-5 to TRBJ2-7, with 9 bases that match TRBD1. Trimming at V came to 3 bases and at J to 2 bases, leaving 8 bases not matched to a gene. The CDR3 has 16 amino acids. Germline lookup yields CDR1 MNHEY and CDR2 SVGAGI.